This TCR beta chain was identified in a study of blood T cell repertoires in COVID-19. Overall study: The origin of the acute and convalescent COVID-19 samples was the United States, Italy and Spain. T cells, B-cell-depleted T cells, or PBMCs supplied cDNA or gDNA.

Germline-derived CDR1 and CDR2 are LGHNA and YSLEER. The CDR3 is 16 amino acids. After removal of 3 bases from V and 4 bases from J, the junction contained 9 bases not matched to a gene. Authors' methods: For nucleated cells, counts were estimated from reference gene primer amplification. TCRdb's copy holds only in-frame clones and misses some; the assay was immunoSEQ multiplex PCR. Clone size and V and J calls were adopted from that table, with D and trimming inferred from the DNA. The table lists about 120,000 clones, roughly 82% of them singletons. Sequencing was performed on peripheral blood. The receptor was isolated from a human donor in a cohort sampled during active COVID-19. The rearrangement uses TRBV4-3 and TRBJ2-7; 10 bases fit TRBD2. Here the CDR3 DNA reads TGCGCCAGCAGCCAGAGGCACGGGACTAGCGTGTACGAGCAGTACTTC. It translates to CASSQRHGTSVYEQYF.